The 28 T cell receptor beta chains below come from one sample, sequenced in a study of blood T cell repertoires in COVID-19. Assay used: immunoSEQ multiplex PCR; TCRdb lists only in-frame clones, some missing. This sample carries some 300,000 clones, roughly nine tenths of them seen once, and the ten largest clones take roughly 2.9%. The sample comprised PBMCs or T cells enriched from blood (not recorded which). These TCRs come from a woman aged 45-60 years who had been exposed to COVID-19.

V gene TRBV30 combines with J gene TRBJ1-4, with TRBD1 identical over 11 bases. Per germline, CDR1 GTSNPN and CDR2 SVGIG (reference sequence). Trimming removed 2 bases from V and 7 bases from J; junction bases left unmatched: 3. CDR3 size: 14 residues. CDR3 sequence reads: CAWSSGTGGEKLFF. CDR3 nucleotide sequence: TGTGCCTGGAGTAGCGGGACAGGGGGTGAAAAACTGTTTTTT.

The V gene is TRBV6-5, the J gene TRBJ2-7; 9 bases agree with TRBD1. Germline V gene sequence: CDR1 MNHEY, CDR2 SVGAGI. This CDR3 spans 14 amino acids. The trim removed 2 bases at V and 3 bases at J, leaving 2 bases unmatched. This CDR3 is CASSYGTGIYEQYF. In DNA, the CDR3 is TGTGCCAGCAGTTACGGGACAGGGATCTACGAGCAGTACTTC.

The chain is built from TRBV2 and TRBJ2-7, with D tentatively TRBD1 (5 bases). The CDR3 is 14 amino acids. Trimming removed 4 bases at V and 4 bases at J, with 14 bases between. Germline lookup yields CDR1 SNHLY and CDR2 FYNNEI. For the CDR3, the DNA is TGTGCCAGCAGTGTTCAGGGAATGGGGTACGAGCAGTACTTC. Its translation is CASSVQGMGYEQYF.

The chain links TRBV6-2 or TRBV6-3 to TRBJ2-5; the match to TRBD2 covers 9 bases. Trimming cost V 4 bases and J 2 bases; bases outside gene matches: 11. CDR1 MNHEY and CDR2 SVGEGT come from the germline V gene. The CDR3 sequence is 17 residues long. CDR3 loop: CASSFVASRGGQETQYF. The CDR3 nucleotides read TGTGCCAGCAGTTTCGTCGCCTCGCGGGGGGGGCAAGAGACCCAGTACTTC.

The chain has TRBV28 and TRBJ1-5, with 10 bases fitting TRBD1. Unmatched junction bases numbered 6, after V lost 5 bases and J lost 5 bases. Germline CDR1 is MDHEN and CDR2 is SYDVKM. The CDR3 runs 15 residues. CDR3 sequence (DNA): TGTGCCAGCAGTCCTCGGGACAGGGGATATCAGCCCCAGCATTTT. Amino acids: CASSPRDRGYQPQHF.

This clone was counted between two and nine times. The rearrangement joins TRBV20-1 to TRBJ1-5; D unclear. V was pared by 3 bases and J by 3 bases, with 9 bases between. Germline V CDR1 and CDR2: DFQATT, SNEGSKA (reference sequence). This CDR3 has 13 residues. The CDR3, as DNA: TGCAGTGCTAGTAGCAGACACAATCAGCCCCAGCATTTT. Translation gives CSASSRHNQPQHF.

The rearrangement joins TRBV18 to TRBJ2-3; 14 bases fit TRBD2. The junction had 7 bases not matched to a gene; V was cut back by 3 bases and J by 5 bases. Germline lookup yields CDR1 KGHSH and CDR2 LQKENI. The CDR3 runs 17 residues. The chain's CDR3 is CASSPSGLAGGLDTQYF. CDR3 sequence (DNA): TGTGCCAGCTCACCTTCCGGACTAGCGGGGGGCTTAGATACGCAGTATTTT.

The V call is TRBV18, the J call TRBJ1-3, with TRBD1 matching over 7 bases. With V trimmed by 0 bases and J by 3 bases, 5 bases remained unmatched. The CDR3 contains 16 residues. The germline V gene encodes CDR1 KGHSH and CDR2 LQKENI. The CDR3 bases are TGTGCCAGCTCACCACCGACAGGGTCTGGTGGAAACACCATATATTTT. Its translation: CASSPPTGSGGNTIYF.

The J gene is TRBJ1-3, the V gene TRBV27; D not resolved. CDR3 length: 18 amino acids. Germline CDR1 reads MNHEY; CDR2 reads SMNVEV (reference sequence). V was pared by 5 bases and J by 1 base, with 21 bases between. The CDR3 loop is CASSRSNYWLGSGNTIYF. The CDR3 bases are TGTGCCAGCAGTCGATCGAACTACTGGCTCGGGTCTGGAAACACCATATATTTT.

In the case of this clone: Likely a read error: the CDR3 ends without its conserved phenylalanine or tryptophan. Because the CDR3's place on the DNA is in doubt, the DNA is left out and the CDR3 is given as listed by TCRdb. The chain recombines TRBV7-2 with TRBJ2-3; the table's D call of TRBD2 was not tested on the DNA. Including both end residues, the CDR3 is 14 amino acids long. Germline CDR1 SGHTA, CDR2 FQGNSA. The chain's CDR3 is CASSITGTSVIVVL.

This chain links TRBV7-9 with TRBJ2-5, with 10 bases identical to TRBD1. Germline CDR1 SEHNR, CDR2 FQNEAQ (reference sequence). V lost 5 bases, J lost 2 bases, and 5 bases stayed unmatched. The CDR3 totals 15 residues. CDR3 coding DNA: TGTGCCAGCAGCCGGACAGGGGGTTCACAAGAGACCCAGTACTTC. This codes for CASSRTGGSQETQYF.

The V call is TRBV9, the J call TRBJ2-5, with a possible D match to TRBD1 (6 bases). This CDR3 has 15 amino acids. The V gene lost 0 bases and the J gene lost 0 bases, with 9 bases spanning the gap. Per germline, CDR1 SGDLS and CDR2 YYNGEE. The CDR3 DNA reads TGTGCCAGCAGCGTAGACGGACAGAACCAAGAGACCCAGTACTTC. This sequence encodes CASSVDGQNQETQYF.

The chain carries TRBV6-5 and TRBJ2-5; TRBD2 aligns across 8 bases. The CDR3 is 16 amino acids. The germline V gene encodes CDR1 MNHEY and CDR2 SVGAGI. V shed 0 bases, J shed 2 bases, and the junction held 5 bases outside the gene matches. In nucleotides, the CDR3 is TGTGCCAGCAGTTACTCAGCGGCGGGGGGTCAAGAGACCCAGTACTTC. This encodes CASSYSAAGGQETQYF.

The J gene is TRBJ1-5, the V gene TRBV30; D gene unclear. Germline-derived CDR1 and CDR2 are GTSNPN and SVGIG (reference sequence). V was clipped by 3 bases and J by 0 bases, with 9 bases between them. The CDR3 spans 14 residues. This chain's CDR3 is CAWSVTNSNQPQHF. The CDR3 DNA reads as TGTGCCTGGAGCGTGACAAATAGCAATCAGCCCCAGCATTTT.

This clone has just a few counts. This rearrangement joins TRBV21-1 to TRBJ1-5; the D segment call TRBD1 is taken from the table without a DNA check. TRBV21-1 is a pseudogene locus. This CDR3 comprises 16 residues. The CDR3 sequence is CASSKTGQGAYQPQHF. The CDR3 nucleotides are TGTGCCAGCAGCAAGACGGGACAGGGGGCTTATCAGCCCCAGCATTTT.

V and J are TRBV2 and TRBJ2-7; TRBD1 matches 8 bases. Per germline, CDR1 SNHLY and CDR2 FYNNEI. The CDR3 is 13 residues long. Trimming removed 6 bases from V and 5 bases from J; junction bases left unmatched: 6. This CDR3 is CASRTDRDHEQYF. CDR3 DNA: TGTGCCAGCAGAACGGACAGGGACCACGAGCAGTACTTC.

This clone was recorded once. The chain has TRBV5-1 and TRBJ1-1; possibly TRBD1 for D (5 bases). The CDR3 covers 14 residues. Trimming took off 3 bases at V and 8 bases at J, with 17 bases between the two ends. Germline V CDR1 and CDR2: SGHRS, YFSETQ. This chain's CDR3 is CASSSHFGGREAFF. The CDR3 DNA sequence: TGCGCCAGCAGCTCACACTTCGGGGGGAGAGAAGCTTTCTTT.

V is TRBV4-1 and J is TRBJ1-3, with D perhaps TRBD1 (5 bases). Trimming pared 0 bases from V and 0 bases from J, leaving 12 bases between. The CDR3 is 17 residues long. Per the germline V gene, CDR1 is MGHRA and CDR2 is YSYEKL. CDR3 protein: CASSQDGAARSGNTIYF. The CDR3 nucleotides are TGCGCCAGCAGCCAAGATGGGGCGGCCCGCTCTGGAAACACCATATATTTT.

This clone appeared a single time. The J gene is TRBJ2-4, the V gene TRBV19, with TRBD1 identical over 12 bases. V dropped 4 bases and J dropped 8; count of bases not matched to a gene: 12. There are 17 residues in the CDR3. Germline-derived CDR1 and CDR2 are LNHDA and SQIVND (reference sequence). Here the CDR3 DNA reads TGTGCCAGTAGTAAAATCCCGGGACAGGGGGCCGGGGACATTCAGTACTTC. The encoded protein is CASSKIPGQGAGDIQYF. The full variable domain, its missing parts supplied by reference TRBV19 and TRBJ2-4, is DGGITQSPKYLFRKEGQNVTLSCEQNLNHDAMYWYRQDPGQGLRLIYYSQIVNDFQKGDIAEGYSVSREKKESFPLTVTSAQKNPTAFYLCASSKIPGQGAGDIQYFGAGTRLSVL.

The chain has TRBV10-3 and TRBJ1-1; 10 bases are shared with TRBD1. After removal of 7 bases from V and 4 bases from J, the junction contained 6 bases not matched to a gene. CDR3 length equals 14 residues. Germline V gives CDR1 ENHRY, CDR2 SYGVKD. Here the CDR3 DNA reads TGTGCCATCAAGGACAGGGGGGATAGCACTGAAGCTTTCTTT. It codes for CAIKDRGDSTEAFF.

CDR3 DNA sequence: TGCGCCAGCAGCACCCTAGCGGGGGGGCGCACAGATACGCAGTATTTT. This sequence encodes CASSTLAGGRTDTQYF. This chain connects TRBV5-1 to TRBJ2-3, with 12 nucleotides matching TRBD2. There are 16 residues in the CDR3. The ends lost 4 bases at V and 1 base at J; junction bases unmatched: 4. CDR1 SGHRS and CDR2 YFSETQ come from the germline V gene.

The V gene is TRBV18, the J gene TRBJ2-7, with D perhaps TRBD1 (6 bases). V lost 3 bases and J lost 7, with 16 bases in between. The germline CDR1 and CDR2 sequences are KGHSH and LQKENI. CDR3 length: 14 residues. CDR3 coding DNA: TGTGCCAGCTCACCGGAGACAGGCTGGGGGGAGCAGTACTTC. Residues: CASSPETGWGEQYF.

The V call is TRBV19, the J call TRBJ2-7, with 9 nucleotides matching TRBD2. The CDR3 sequence is 14 residues long. After removal of 2 bases from V and 3 bases from J, the junction contained 2 bases not matched to a gene. The germline CDR1 and CDR2 sequences are LNHDA and SQIVND (reference sequence). The CDR3 coding sequence is TGTGCCAGTAGTATACAGCGGGGGGACTACGAGCAGTACTTC. Translating it yields CASSIQRGDYEQYF.

The V call is TRBV7-9, the J call TRBJ1-2; possible D gene TRBD1, 6 bases. V lost 1 base to trimming and J lost 3 bases, with 6 bases between them. This CDR3 comprises 13 residues. CDR1 is SEHNR and CDR2 is FQNEAQ in the germline V gene (reference sequence). The CDR3 loop reads CASSLGGHYGYTF. In DNA, the CDR3 is TGTGCCAGCAGCTTAGGGGGGCACTATGGCTACACCTTC. Variable domain in full (rest from reference TRBV7-9 and TRBJ1-2): DTGVSQNPRHKITKRGQNVTFRCDPISEHNRLYWYRQTLGQGPEFLTYFQNEAQLEKSRLLSDRFSAERPKGSFSTLEIQRTEQGDSAMYLCASSLGGHYGYTFGSGTRLTVV.

This chain connects TRBV7-2 to TRBJ1-1; TRBD1 aligns across 9 bases. This CDR3 region has 16 residues. The germline V gene has CDR1 SGHTA and CDR2 FQGNSA. The junction had 11 bases not matched to a gene; V was cut back by 5 bases and J by 4 bases. In DNA, the CDR3 is TGTGCCAGCAGCCGGGACAGGGTAGGCGGTGGCACTGAAGCTTTCTTT. Its translation is CASSRDRVGGGTEAFF.

The chain has TRBV14 and TRBJ2-5; D may be TRBD2 (5 bases). Germline values: CDR1 SGHDN, CDR2 FVKESK. The CDR3 has 15 amino acids. Trimming took 3 bases from V and 0 from J, leaving 11 bases between them. The CDR3 sequence: CASSQGVSNQETQYF. DNA for the CDR3: TGTGCCAGCAGCCAGGGAGTCAGCAACCAAGAGACCCAGTACTTC.

The genes are TRBV5-1 and TRBJ1-1, with unresolved D. The germline V and J ends were trimmed by 4 bases and 0 bases, with 7 bases remaining between them. CDR1 and CDR2 from the germline V gene are SGHRS and YFSETQ. The CDR3 contains 13 residues. The CDR3 DNA follows: TGCGCCAGCAGCCCCCACTTGAACACTGAAGCTTTCTTT. Translating it yields CASSPHLNTEAFF.

This sequence joins TRBV15 and TRBJ2-5; tentatively, D is TRBD1 (6 bases). Trimming removed 0 bases from V and 5 bases from J, with 13 bases in between. Germline CDR1 reads LNHNV; CDR2 reads YYDKDF (reference sequence). There are 15 residues in the CDR3. The CDR3 sequence is CATSRDRGSMETQYF. The CDR3 coding sequence is TGTGCCACCAGCAGAGACAGGGGTTCCATGGAGACCCAGTACTTC.